This T cell receptor (beta chain) was recovered during a study of T-cell reconstitution after alpha-beta-depleted transplantation in children. The TCRbeta library incorporated unique molecular identifiers. In TCRdb, the PCR reads were re-called with MiXCR into one record per CDR3 protein. The data contain approximately 800,000 distinct CDR3 sequences, under 20% of them singletons. The germline V and J ends were trimmed by 7 bases and 1 base, with 14 bases remaining between them. CDR3 size: 15 residues. Per the germline V gene, CDR1 is SNHLY and CDR2 is FYNNEI. This clonotype originated in a male patient between 5 and 17 years old who had a stem cell transplant for acute lymphoblastic leukemia, so the T cells may come from the graft donor. The sequencing used PBMCs, mostly from graft donor cells, collected 360 days after TCRalphabeta/CD19-depleted stem cell transplant. The chain links TRBV2 to TRBJ2-4; D possibly uses TRBD1 or TRBD2 (5 bases each). CDR3 DNA sequence: TGTGCCAGCAATCCCTCCGGGGCGGCCAAAAACATTCAGTACTTC. Translation gives CASNPSGAAKNIQYF.